These 29 T cell receptor beta chains came from one sample sequenced in a study of cytomegalovirus exposure and HLA in healthy donors. PCR amplification relied on 60 Vbeta primers (plus 13 Jbeta primers). Repertoires were generated with immunoSEQ multiplex PCR, while TCRdb's copy carries only in-frame clones and drops some. The sample holds 130,000 to 150,000 clones, roughly four fifths seen once. The sequenced material came from PBMCs. These receptors were collected from a man aged 25-40 years in good health and CMV-seropositive.

The V call is TRBV7-6, the J call TRBJ2-5; 7 bases map to TRBD1. The J call is doubtful: the DNA matches TRBJ2-7 better. The CDR3 contains 13 residues. Germline loops: CDR1 SGHVS, CDR2 FNYEAQ. CDR3 coding DNA: TGTGCCAGCAGCCCTGACAGGGTCTACGAGCAGTACTTC. Amino acid sequence: CASSPDRVYEQYF.

This clone occurred a few times. DNA of the CDR3: TGCGCCAGCAGCCGGGAGGGTAGCGCCAACACAGATACGCAGTATTTT. Its protein is CASSREGSANTDTQYF. The chain is built from TRBV5-1 and TRBJ2-3, with 8 bases identical to TRBD2. CDR1 is SGHRS and CDR2 is YFSETQ in the germline V gene. V gave up 4 bases and J gave up 2 bases; unmatched junction bases: 9. CDR3 length: 16 residues.

The rearrangement uses TRBV7-8 and TRBJ2-5, with TRBD2 matching over 11 bases. The CDR3 runs 17 residues. The germline CDR1 and CDR2 sequences are SGHVS and FQNEAQ. V shed 5 bases, J shed 1 base, and the junction held 9 bases outside the gene matches. The CDR3 protein is CASSPAGLAATQETQYF. The DNA of the CDR3 is TGTGCCAGCAGCCCGGCGGGACTAGCGGCAACCCAAGAGACCCAGTACTTC. Filled out from reference TRBV7-8 and TRBJ2-5, the complete variable domain reads GAGVSQSPRYKVAKRGQDVALRCDPISGHVSLFWYQQALGQGPEFLTYFQNEAQLDKSGLPSDRFFAERPEGSVSTLKIQRTQQEDSAVYLCASSPAGLAATQETQYFGPGTRLLVL.

In its sample, this clone was seen once. This chain uses TRBV7-2 with TRBJ2-6, with TRBD1 identical over 8 bases. This CDR3 comprises 16 residues. The germline V gene has CDR1 SGHTA and CDR2 FQGNSA. J lost 0 bases, V lost 6 bases, and 4 bases had no gene match. CDR3 nucleotides: TGTGCCAGCAGTGGACAGGGTCTCTCTGGGGCCAACGTCCTGACTTTC. Its translation is CASSGQGLSGANVLTF.

This chain uses TRBV9 with TRBJ2-7, with D possibly matching TRBD1 (5 bases). Trimming stripped 0 bases from V and 6 bases from J, with 10 bases between. This CDR3 is built from 13 residues. Germline values: CDR1 SGDLS, CDR2 YYNGEE. CDR3 sequence (DNA): TGTGCCAGCAGCGTAGCCCAGGGCCCCGAGCAGTACTTC. Its protein product is CASSVAQGPEQYF.

The chain links TRBV14 to TRBJ2-7, with 10 bases matching TRBD2. CDR3 length equals 16 residues. The V and J ends lost 3 bases and 2 bases, in that order; junction bases with no gene match: 7. In germline, CDR1 is SGHDN, CDR2 FVKESK. For the CDR3, the DNA is TGTGCCAGCAGCCACGCCGGACTAGCGGTCCCCTACGAGCAGTACTTC. Translating it yields CASSHAGLAVPYEQYF.

The V call is TRBV5-5, the J call TRBJ2-2; 10 nucleotides match TRBD2. In germline, CDR1 is SGHKS, CDR2 YYEKEE (reference sequence). CDR3 length: 15 amino acids. The J segment lost 2 bases and the V segment lost 5 bases, leaving 3 bases of the junction unmatched. DNA of the CDR3: TGTGCCAGCAGAGGACTAGCGGAAAACACCGGGGAGCTGTTTTTT. Translation gives CASRGLAENTGELFF. Filled out from reference TRBV5-5 and TRBJ2-2, the complete variable domain reads DAGVTQSPTHLIKTRGQQVTLRCSPISGHKSVSWYQQVLGQGPQFIFQYYEKEERGRGNFPDRFSARQFPNYSSELNVNALLLGDSALYLCASRGLAENTGELFFGEGSRLTVL.

This clone was picked up one time. V gene TRBV4-3 combines with J gene TRBJ2-1, with 8 bases fitting TRBD2. The CDR3 extends over 16 amino acids. CDR1 and CDR2 (germline): LGHNA, YSLEER. V was pared by 2 bases and J by 4 bases, with 7 bases of the junction left unmatched. In nucleotides, the CDR3 is TGCGCCAGCAGCCAAACCCGGGGGGGTAGATACAATGAGCAGTTCTTC. Translation: CASSQTRGGRYNEQFF.

The V gene is TRBV5-1, the J gene TRBJ2-2; TRBD2 matches at 7 bases. Germline V lookup: CDR1 SGHRS, CDR2 YFSETQ. The ends lost 4 bases at V and 1 base at J; junction bases unmatched: 7. This CDR3 is built from 16 residues. CDR3 region: CASSTGLVGNTGELFF. The CDR3 nucleotides are TGCGCCAGCAGCACTGGACTAGTGGGGAACACCGGGGAGCTGTTTTTT.

The chain employs TRBV5-1 and TRBJ2-1, with 8 nucleotides matching TRBD1. After removal of 4 bases from V and 7 bases from J, the junction contained 4 bases not matched to a gene. This CDR3 contains 13 residues. The germline V gene has CDR1 SGHRS and CDR2 YFSETQ. The CDR3 DNA sequence: TGCGCCAGCAGCGGCGACAGGGGAAATGAGCAGTTCTTC. Translated: CASSGDRGNEQFF.

J is TRBJ1-2 and V is TRBV19; TRBD1 agrees at 7 bases. V was pared by 9 bases and J by 7 bases, with 14 bases of the junction left unmatched. Germline loops: CDR1 LNHDA, CDR2 SQIVND (reference sequence). CDR3 length equals 14 residues. This CDR3 reads CASNLDRVNGGYTF. CDR3 in DNA: TGTGCCAGCAACCTCGACAGGGTGAATGGTGGCTACACCTTC.

This clone was observed a handful of times. V is TRBV5-1 and J is TRBJ2-7; 11 positions agree with TRBD2. Germline V gene lookup returns CDR1 SGHRS and CDR2 YFSETQ. The J segment lost 4 bases and the V segment lost 0 bases, leaving 3 bases of the junction unmatched. The CDR3 contains 15 residues. DNA of the CDR3: TGCGCCAGCAGCTTGGGTTCTAGCGGGGGGTACGAGCAGTACTTC. This translates into CASSLGSSGGYEQYF. Supplemented by reference TRBV5-1 and TRBJ2-7, the full variable domain reads KAGVTQTPRYLIKTRGQQVTLSCSPISGHRSVSWYQQTPGQGLQFLFEYFSETQRNKGNFPGRFSGRQFSNSRSEMNVSTLELGDSALYLCASSLGSSGGYEQYFGPGTRLTVT.

This clone has only one observation. V is TRBV29-1 and J is TRBJ2-7; a possible D gene is TRBD2 (6 bases). There are 12 residues in the CDR3. Trimming took off 4 bases at V and 7 bases at J, with 14 bases between the two ends. Germline CDR1 SQVTM, CDR2 ANQGSEA. Here the CDR3 reads CSVVPGEREQYF. The CDR3 DNA reads TGCAGCGTTGTTCCGGGAGAGAGGGAGCAGTACTTC.

The chain carries TRBV27 and TRBJ2-1, with D possibly TRBD2 on 6 matching bases. Trimming removed 3 bases at V and 6 bases at J, with 15 bases between. CDR3 size: 15 residues. The germline CDR1 and CDR2 sequences are MNHEY and SMNVEV (reference sequence). The DNA of the CDR3 is TGTGCCAGCAGTTTCCGCGGGACTCGGCCCAATGAGCAGTTCTTC. It is translated as CASSFRGTRPNEQFF.

The J gene is TRBJ2-7, the V gene TRBV5-1; TRBD2 is a possible D gene (5 bases). V was shortened by 1 base and J by 3 bases, with 8 bases between the two germline ends. This CDR3 is 13 amino acids long. The V gene's germline CDR1 is SGHRS and CDR2 YFSETQ. The CDR3: CASSLSGNYEQYF. The CDR3 nucleotides are TGCGCCAGCAGCTTGTCGGGGAACTACGAGCAGTACTTC.

The chain combines TRBV27 with TRBJ2-3, with D tentatively TRBD2 (5 bases). The V gene's germline CDR1 is MNHEY and CDR2 SMNVEV (reference sequence). Between the trimmed V and J ends, which lost 8 bases and 1 base, there was a span of 22 bases. The CDR3 has 17 residues. CDR3 region: CASRLIVPSKGTDTQYF. The DNA for the CDR3 is TGTGCCAGCCGACTGATCGTGCCTAGCAAGGGCACAGATACGCAGTATTTT.

This chain connects TRBV30 to TRBJ1-6, with unresolved D. Germline CDR1 GTSNPN, CDR2 SVGIG (reference sequence). This CDR3 spans 16 amino acids. V was pared by 5 bases and J by 0 bases, with 14 bases between. CDR3 protein: CAWASTESSYNSPLHF. CDR3 nucleotides: TGTGCCTGGGCCTCGACGGAGAGCTCCTATAATTCACCCCTCCACTTT.

This rearrangement joins TRBV30 to TRBJ1-5, with D tentatively TRBD1 (5 bases). Trimming took 3 bases from V and 0 from J, leaving 9 bases between them. The CDR3 runs to 14 residues. Germline V gives CDR1 GTSNPN, CDR2 SVGIG (reference sequence). The CDR3 DNA is TGTGCCTGGAGAGACAGCTATAGCAATCAGCCCCAGCATTTT. Translation gives CAWRDSYSNQPQHF.

V gene TRBV6-1 combines with J gene TRBJ2-7; tentative D call: TRBD1 (9 bases). Trimming removed 3 bases from V and 6 bases from J, with 15 bases in between. This CDR3 contains 14 residues. The germline V gene encodes CDR1 MNHNS and CDR2 SASEGT. CDR3 protein: CASSDGTGTSEQYF. The CDR3 bases are TGTGCCAGCAGTGACGGGACAGGGACTAGCGAGCAGTACTTC.

The V call is TRBV30, the J call TRBJ2-6; D possibly corresponds to TRBD1 (6 bases). The CDR3 covers 15 residues. Germline V gene data show CDR1 as GTSNPN and CDR2 as SVGIG (reference sequence). Trimming took off 1 base at V and 1 base at J, with 8 bases between the two ends. The CDR3: CAWSGQGSGANVLTF. DNA for the CDR3: TGTGCCTGGAGTGGCCAGGGGTCTGGGGCCAACGTCCTGACTTTC.

V gene TRBV9 combines with J gene TRBJ2-1; TRBD2 aligns across 12 bases. With V trimmed by 2 bases and J by 6 bases, 9 bases remained unmatched. The CDR3 runs to 17 residues. Germline CDR1 reads SGDLS; CDR2 reads YYNGEE. The CDR3 nucleotides read TGTGCCAGCAGCGTGTCGACTAGCGGGGGATTAGGCAATGAGCAGTTCTTC. Protein product: CASSVSTSGGLGNEQFF.

V gene TRBV5-6 combines with J gene TRBJ2-7; 12 bases are a match to TRBD2. This CDR3 spans 17 amino acids. Germline assignment: CDR1 SGHDT and CDR2 YYEEEE. J lost 2 bases, V lost 4 bases, and 10 bases had no gene match. CDR3: CASSPPSLAGGPYEQYF. The CDR3 nucleotides read TGTGCCAGCAGCCCGCCCTCTCTAGCGGGAGGGCCCTACGAGCAGTACTTC.

The chain uses TRBV11-2 and TRBJ1-2; possibly TRBD1 for D (5 bases). Trimming removed 4 bases at V and 8 bases at J, with 17 bases between. Germline CDR1 SGHAT, CDR2 FQNNGV. This CDR3 contains 14 residues. This CDR3 reads CASSSEYRFRGYTF. The CDR3 coding sequence is TGTGCCAGCAGCTCGGAGTACAGGTTCCGCGGCTACACCTTC.

This clone was seen more than once but under ten times. V gene TRBV29-1 combines with J gene TRBJ1-5, with D perhaps matching TRBD1 (6 bases). Germline-derived CDR1 and CDR2 are SQVTM and ANQGSEA. Trimming left V 1 base short and J 6 bases short, with 13 bases between. The CDR3 covers 14 residues. The CDR3 sequence: CSVEGQGRGQPQHF. The CDR3 nucleotides are TGCAGCGTTGAAGGGCAGGGGAGAGGTCAGCCCCAGCATTTT.

The CDR3 sequence: CASSGGALRGGYNEQFF. CDR3 nucleotides: TGCGCCAGCAGCGGGGGAGCCTTGCGGGGGGGATACAATGAGCAGTTCTTC. The rearrangement links TRBV4-3 to TRBJ2-1; 9 bases fit TRBD2. Per germline, CDR1 LGHNA and CDR2 YSLEER. This CDR3 has 17 amino acids. V shed 5 bases and J 4 bases; nucleotides not matched to a gene: 12.

Only a few counts were recorded for this clone. The chain links TRBV6-4 to TRBJ2-5; TRBD1 aligns across 10 bases. J gave up 5 bases and V 6 bases, and 6 bases lay outside the gene matches. The CDR3 covers 14 residues. Germline assignment: CDR1 MRHNA and CDR2 SNTAGT. In DNA form, the CDR3 reads TGTGCCAGCAGCGAGACAGGGGGCGCTGAGACCCAGTACTTC. As protein: CASSETGGAETQYF.

The chain is built from TRBV5-1 and TRBJ2-6, with TRBD1 identical over 7 bases. Trimming at V came to 4 bases and at J to 0 bases, leaving 10 bases not matched to a gene. Looked up from germline, CDR1 is SGHRS and CDR2 is YFSETQ. This CDR3 spans 18 amino acids. CDR3 coding DNA: TGCGCCAGCAGCCCAGGGACAGTTTTCATCTCTGGGGCCAACGTCCTGACTTTC. Its translation: CASSPGTVFISGANVLTF.

The CDR3: CASSTGTPNTEAFF. CDR3 in DNA: TGTGCCAGTAGTACCGGGACACCGAACACTGAAGCTTTCTTT. The chain has TRBV19 and TRBJ1-1; maybe TRBD1 (6 bases). Germline loops: CDR1 LNHDA, CDR2 SQIVND (reference sequence). Deletions cut 4 bases from V and 1 base from J, with 10 bases between. The CDR3 covers 14 residues.

J is TRBJ2-4 and V is TRBV6-1; TRBD2 matches 7 bases. J was trimmed by 0 bases and V by 2 bases; bases with no gene match: 4. The CDR3 has 16 residues. Germline V gives CDR1 MNHNS, CDR2 SASEGT. This chain's CDR3 is CASSESSGLAKNIQYF. DNA of the CDR3: TGTGCCAGCAGTGAATCTAGCGGATTAGCCAAAAACATTCAGTACTTC.